These 16 T cell receptor beta chains were sequenced from one sample in a study of cytomegalovirus exposure and HLA in healthy donors. The PCR made use of 60 Vbeta and 13 Jbeta primers. Repertoires were generated with immunoSEQ multiplex PCR, while TCRdb's copy carries only in-frame clones and drops some. The sample yields 95,000 to 100,000 clones, approximately 71% seen once. The sample taken for sequencing was PBMCs. The source is a female donor in good health and CMV-seronegative.

The V call is TRBV6-4, the J call TRBJ1-2; possibly TRBD1 for D (5 bases). V shed 3 bases and J shed 6 bases, with 17 bases lying between them. This CDR3 has 15 residues. Per germline, CDR1 MRHNA and CDR2 SNTAGT. The CDR3 bases are TGTGCCAGCAGTGATGGGGCAGGGAATGTGGATGGCTACACCTTC. Translating it yields CASSDGAGNVDGYTF.

This chain connects TRBV19 to TRBJ2-6, with D perhaps matching TRBD1 (6 bases). This CDR3 comprises 16 residues. In germline, CDR1 is LNHDA, CDR2 SQIVND (reference sequence). The ends were cut back, 3 bases at V and 1 base at J, with 10 bases in the middle. For the CDR3, the DNA is TGTGCCAGTAGTATCCAACAGGGTTCTGGGGCCAACGTCCTGACTTTC. Amino acids: CASSIQQGSGANVLTF.

This clone was seen more than once but under ten times. The rearrangement joins TRBV5-1 to TRBJ2-1; 7 bases match TRBD2. The V gene's germline CDR1 is SGHRS and CDR2 YFSETQ. The CDR3 length is 15 residues. Trimming cost V 0 bases and J 4 bases; bases outside gene matches: 4. The CDR3 spells CASSLGLAAYNEQFF. The CDR3 nucleotides are TGCGCCAGCAGCTTGGGACTAGCAGCGTACAATGAGCAGTTCTTC.

The gene calls are TRBV27 and TRBJ1-2, with TRBD1 matching over 9 bases. This CDR3 is 17 amino acids long. The J segment lost 2 bases and the V segment lost 2 bases, leaving 9 bases of the junction unmatched. Germline V CDR1 and CDR2: MNHEY, SMNVEV (reference sequence). The CDR3 DNA reads TGTGCCAGCAGTTTAACATTCGGGACAGGGTCCAACTATGGCTACACCTTC. As protein: CASSLTFGTGSNYGYTF.

The chain recombines TRBV14 with TRBJ2-7; 7 bases match TRBD2. Germline assignment: CDR1 SGHDN and CDR2 FVKESK. Trimming cost V 4 bases and J 3 bases; bases outside gene matches: 6. The CDR3 spans 14 residues. This CDR3 is CASSRLAGLYEQYF. CDR3 DNA sequence: TGTGCCAGCAGCCGATTAGCGGGCCTCTACGAGCAGTACTTC.

The chain is built from TRBV5-1 and TRBJ1-1, with 7 bases matching TRBD1. Trimming removed 2 bases from V and 3 bases from J; junction bases left unmatched: 4. The CDR3 covers 14 residues. The V gene's germline CDR1 is SGHRS and CDR2 YFSETQ. The CDR3 DNA reads TGCGCCAGCAGCTTCAGTCAGGGGGACACTGAAGCTTTCTTT. Residues: CASSFSQGDTEAFF. Complete variable domain (other parts from reference TRBV5-1 and TRBJ1-1): KAGVTQTPRYLIKTRGQQVTLSCSPISGHRSVSWYQQTPGQGLQFLFEYFSETQRNKGNFPGRFSGRQFSNSRSEMNVSTLELGDSALYLCASSFSQGDTEAFFGQGTRLTVV.

V usage is TRBV19 and J usage is TRBJ2-7; D gene unclear. Trimming shortened V by 1 base and J by 3 bases, and 16 bases separated the two germline ends. The CDR3 totals 16 residues. Germline CDR1 and CDR2: LNHDA and SQIVND (reference sequence). CDR3 sequence (DNA): TGTGCCAGTAGTATAGCCGGTCCCTCCGGGTTCTACGAGCAGTACTTC. Translated, it gives CASSIAGPSGFYEQYF.

A single count supports this clone. A read error may produce the germline difference seen at one junction end. This rearrangement joins TRBV19 to TRBJ1-2; the D gene is possibly TRBD1 (6 bases). There are 16 residues in the CDR3. Per germline, CDR1 LNHDA and CDR2 SQIVND (reference sequence). CDR3 coding DNA: TGTGCCAGTAGTAAGCAGGGGAAGGGGCACAACTATGGCTGCACCTTC. Its protein product is CASSKQGKGHNYGCTF. The full variable domain, in which reference TRBV19 and TRBJ1-2 provide the parts outside the CDR3, is DGGITQSPKYLFRKEGQNVTLSCEQNLNHDAMYWYRQDPGQGLRLIYYSQIVNDFQKGDIAEGYSVSREKKESFPLTVTSAQKNPTAFYLCASSKQGKGHNYGCTFGSGTRLTVV.

The rearrangement links TRBV10-2 to TRBJ2-7; 7 positions agree with TRBD1. Germline V gives CDR1 WSHSY, CDR2 SAAADI. The CDR3 is 14 residues long. The V gene end was trimmed by 8 bases and the J gene end by 2 bases; junction bases not matched to a gene: 9. CDR3 DNA: TGCGCCAGCTCTCCCCGACAGGGCCCCTACGAGCAGTACTTC. Protein: CASSPRQGPYEQYF.

V and J are TRBV9 and TRBJ1-1; 9 bases align to TRBD1. From germline, CDR1 is SGDLS and CDR2 YYNGEE. V dropped 2 bases and J dropped 1; count of bases not matched to a gene: 9. CDR3 length: 17 amino acids. CDR3 DNA sequence: TGTGCCAGCAGCGTCGCCGGGACAGGGCAACCGAACACTGAAGCTTTCTTT. Its protein product is CASSVAGTGQPNTEAFF. The entire variable domain, with the rest obtained from reference TRBV9 and TRBJ1-1, is as follows: DSGVTQTPKHLITATGQRVTLRCSPRSGDLSVYWYQQSLDQGLQFLIQYYNGEERAKGNILERFSAQQFPDLHSELNLSSLELGDSALYFCASSVAGTGQPNTEAFFGQGTRLTVV.

Of note for this clone: At the DNA level, this CDR3 is encoded by other sequences in the same sample as well. The gene calls are TRBV29-1 and TRBJ1-1; D not certain. V was pared by 3 bases and J by 5 bases, with 10 bases between. Germline V CDR1 and CDR2: SQVTM, ANQGSEA. This CDR3 region has 12 residues. In DNA, the CDR3 is TGCAGCGTTGAGCGGGGTGGGACTGAAGCTTTCTTT. This codes for CSVERGGTEAFF.

The chain joins TRBV19 to TRBJ1-3; D is ambiguous. The germline V gene encodes CDR1 LNHDA and CDR2 SQIVND (reference sequence). Trimming took 7 bases from V and 2 from J, leaving 30 bases between them. CDR3 length equals 20 residues. CDR3 region: CASIAPLRNAKVVTGNTIYF. Written as DNA, the CDR3 is TGTGCCAGTATTGCCCCCCTGCGGAACGCAAAGGTAGTCACTGGAAACACCATATATTTT.

V and J are TRBV11-3 and TRBJ2-1; unclear D gene. CDR3 length equals 17 residues. V gave up 1 base and J gave up 9 bases, with 22 bases separating them. From germline, CDR1 is SGHNT and CDR2 YENEEA. The CDR3 loop reads CASSLGQESQLSSEQFF. The DNA of the CDR3 is TGTGCCAGCAGCTTAGGGCAGGAATCACAATTGTCGAGTGAGCAGTTCTTC.

The rearrangement joins TRBV4-1 to TRBJ2-4, with 7 nucleotides matching TRBD2. Germline CDR1 is MGHRA and CDR2 is YSYEKL. V gave up 3 bases and J gave up 7 bases; unmatched junction bases: 9. This CDR3 is built from 15 residues. Here the CDR3 reads CASSHLWTSRNIQYF. The CDR3 DNA is TGCGCCAGCAGCCACCTCTGGACTAGTAGGAACATTCAGTACTTC.

The CDR3 coding sequence is TGCGCCAGCAGCCAAGATCTTGGGGACAGATGGGGCTACACCTTC. Protein: CASSQDLGDRWGYTF. The chain has TRBV4-1 and TRBJ1-2, with 7 bases lining up with TRBD1. Germline-derived CDR1 and CDR2 are MGHRA and YSYEKL. The CDR3 extends over 15 amino acids. Trimming cost V 0 bases and J 8 bases; bases outside gene matches: 9.

The genes are TRBV6-1 and TRBJ1-1; 8 bases are a match to TRBD1. Germline CDR1 is MNHNS and CDR2 is SASEGT. This CDR3 has 12 amino acids. V shed 11 bases and J 3 bases; nucleotides not matched to a gene: 5. The CDR3 DNA reads TGTGCCGTAAACAGGGGGGACACTGAAGCTTTCTTT. Its protein product is CAVNRGDTEAFF.